The present TCR beta chain was sequenced within a study of hypomethylating agent response in myelodysplastic syndrome. Study context: Either azacitidine (about 70% of the 11) or decitabine (3 of 11) was given.

In this sample, this clone turned up once. The assay was immunoSEQ multiplex PCR, and TCRdb's table has in-frame clones only and misses some. The sample comprises about 3,500 clones, approximately 78% of which are singletons, and about 26% rests with the top ten. This receptor was obtained from a human donor with myelodysplastic syndrome. Here the sequenced sample was bone marrow, taken before or after starting hypomethylating agent treatment for myelodysplastic syndrome (not recorded which).

CDR3 sequence: CASSIEGMAVGQSSYNEQFF. DNA of the CDR3: TGTGCCAGTAGTATAGAGGGGATGGCGGTGGGTCAGTCCTCCTACAATGAGCAGTTCTTC. The rearrangement links TRBV19 to TRBJ2-1; D not certain. This CDR3 is 20 amino acids long. Germline V lookup: CDR1 LNHDA, CDR2 SQIVND (reference sequence). The V gene lost 0 bases and the J gene lost 0 bases, with 21 bases spanning the gap.